These 23 T cell receptor beta chains share one sample of origin, sequenced in a study of OX40 agonist ivuxolimab in advanced cancers. Using immunoSEQ multiplex PCR, the repertoire was profiled, and TCRdb retains in-frame clones only, with some absent. The repertoire consists of about 48,000 clones, with approximately 85% occurring once and the leading ten covering around 10%. The specimen comprised CD4+ or CD8+ T cells sorted from blood, sampled in a trial of the OX40 agonist ivuxolimab. Source of these receptors: an adult with an advanced solid tumor such as melanoma, head and neck, liver or kidney cancer.

A single count supports this clone. The chain combines TRBV5-4 with TRBJ2-5; 7 bases align to TRBD1. CDR3 length: 14 amino acids. Per the germline V gene, CDR1 is SGHNT and CDR2 is YYREEE (reference sequence). V lost 3 bases, J lost 5 bases, and 7 bases stayed unmatched. DNA of the CDR3: TGTGCCAGCAGCTCGACAGGGTCCGGGGAGACCCAGTACTTC. It translates to CASSSTGSGETQYF.

This chain links TRBV25-1 with TRBJ1-2; TRBD1 agrees at 12 bases. This CDR3 spans 16 amino acids. The V and J ends lost 4 bases and 4 bases, in that order; junction bases with no gene match: 7. In germline, CDR1 is MGHDK, CDR2 SYGVNS. The CDR3 DNA reads TGTGCCAGCAGTGCCGGGACAGGGGGCAAAGGCTATGGCTACACCTTC. Translating it yields CASSAGTGGKGYGYTF.

This clone was found a few times. This chain uses TRBV7-9 with TRBJ1-2; D may be TRBD1 (5 bases). The CDR3 covers 15 residues. Between the trimmed V and J ends, which lost 1 base and 6 bases, there was a span of 15 bases. Germline loops: CDR1 SEHNR, CDR2 FQNEAQ (reference sequence). The CDR3, as DNA: TGTGCCAGCAGCTTAGACGGCTTAGGGGCAAATGGCTACACCTTC. Protein sequence: CASSLDGLGANGYTF. Filled out from reference TRBV7-9 and TRBJ1-2, the complete variable domain reads DTGVSQNPRHKITKRGQNVTFRCDPISEHNRLYWYRQTLGQGPEFLTYFQNEAQLEKSRLLSDRFSAERPKGSFSTLEIQRTEQGDSAMYLCASSLDGLGANGYTFGSGTRLTVV.

V usage is TRBV9 and J usage is TRBJ1-2, with D uncertain. This CDR3 is built from 17 residues. The germline V and J ends were trimmed by 3 bases and 0 bases, with 18 bases remaining between them. The germline V gene encodes CDR1 SGDLS and CDR2 YYNGEE. DNA for the CDR3: TGTGCCAGCAGCGCAGGTGGTGTGTGGGAAGCTAACTATGGCTACACCTTC. Its translation is CASSAGGVWEANYGYTF.

The sample holds a few counts of this clone. The rearrangement links TRBV28 to TRBJ1-2; D might be TRBD1 (5 bases). Germline CDR1 is MDHEN and CDR2 is SYDVKM. The V end was cut by 6 bases, the J end by 2 bases, with 10 bases between. The CDR3 spans 13 residues. The CDR3 DNA reads as TGTGCCAGCAGCTCCGGGACCAACTATGGCTACACCTTC. Translated, it gives CASSSGTNYGYTF.

This rearrangement joins TRBV30 to TRBJ2-7, with a tentative D call TRBD2 (6 bases). Germline CDR1 and CDR2: GTSNPN and SVGIG (reference sequence). V lost 0 bases and J lost 5, with 14 bases in between. This CDR3 region has 14 residues. This CDR3 is CAWSVLRGSHEQYF. CDR3 nucleotide sequence: TGTGCCTGGAGTGTATTACGGGGGAGCCACGAGCAGTACTTC.

This sequence joins TRBV11-2 and TRBJ1-4; D may be TRBD1 (5 bases). There are 17 residues in the CDR3. Germline CDR1 reads SGHAT; CDR2 reads FQNNGV. Trimming cost V 2 bases and J 6 bases, with 19 bases left between them. CDR3 residues: CASSLSRTVGLYEKLFF. CDR3 coding DNA: TGTGCCAGCAGCTTAAGTAGGACGGTGGGACTTTATGAAAAACTGTTTTTT.

The rearrangement links TRBV6-5 to TRBJ1-2; the D gene is possibly TRBD1 (6 bases). From germline, CDR1 is MNHEY and CDR2 SVGAGI. This CDR3 region has 14 residues. The V gene lost 5 bases and the J gene lost 4 bases, with 14 bases spanning the gap. CDR3 sequence: CASSPAGQFYGYTF. The CDR3 DNA reads TGTGCCAGCAGTCCAGCGGGACAATTCTATGGCTACACCTTC.

This clone was observed a few times. The rearrangement uses TRBV5-1 and TRBJ1-5; maybe TRBD1 (6 bases). Per germline, CDR1 SGHRS and CDR2 YFSETQ. The CDR3 is made up of 14 amino acids. Trimming took off 2 bases at V and 7 bases at J, with 13 bases between the two ends. CDR3 residues: CASSFGGRDQPQHF. The CDR3 nucleotides are TGCGCCAGCAGCTTCGGGGGCCGAGACCAGCCCCAGCATTTT. Combining the CDR3 with reference TRBV5-1 and TRBJ1-5 gives the whole variable domain KAGVTQTPRYLIKTRGQQVTLSCSPISGHRSVSWYQQTPGQGLQFLFEYFSETQRNKGNFPGRFSGRQFSNSRSEMNVSTLELGDSALYLCASSFGGRDQPQHFGDGTRLSIL.

The chain employs TRBV2 and TRBJ1-1; 7 nucleotides align to TRBD1. The length of the CDR3 is 16 residues. Germline CDR1 and CDR2: SNHLY and FYNNEI. The junction had 11 bases not matched to a gene; V was cut back by 2 bases and J by 5 bases. CDR3 nucleotides: TGTGCCAGCAGTGAAAGTGCAGGGGGAATTAGGACTGAAGCTTTCTTT. This translates into CASSESAGGIRTEAFF. Looking up the rest from reference TRBV2 and TRBJ1-1 gives the full variable domain: EPEVTQTPSHQVTQMGQEVILRCVPISNHLYFYWYRQILGQKVEFLVSFYNNEISEKSEIFDDQFSVERPDGSNFTLKIRSTKLEDSAMYFCASSESAGGIRTEAFFGQGTRLTVV.

The V gene is TRBV5-1, the J gene TRBJ2-3, with D uncertain. V dropped 4 bases and J dropped 2 bases, with 14 bases sitting between them. The V gene's germline CDR1 is SGHRS and CDR2 YFSETQ. This CDR3 is built from 15 residues. The CDR3 nucleotides are TGCGCCAGCAGCCGACCCGAAGCCTCCACAGATACGCAGTATTTT. As protein: CASSRPEASTDTQYF.

This sequence joins TRBV6-6 and TRBJ2-5; a possible D gene is TRBD1 (6 bases). The CDR3 length is 13 residues. Trimming stripped 8 bases from V and 5 bases from J, with 15 bases between. CDR1 is MNHNY, CDR2 SVGAGI, per germline (reference sequence). The CDR3 here is CASCKGDLETQYF. As DNA, the CDR3 is TGTGCCAGCTGTAAGGGGGATTTGGAGACCCAGTACTTC.

V and J are TRBV25-1 and TRBJ2-2, with D possibly called TRBD1 or TRBD2 (5 bases each). Germline loops: CDR1 MGHDK, CDR2 SYGVNS. V shed 6 bases and J shed 4 bases, with 15 bases lying between them. CDR3 length: 15 residues. CDR3 sequence (DNA): TGTGCCAGCAGCCGGGACGCACGAGGCACCGGGGAGCTGTTTTTT. This encodes CASSRDARGTGELFF. Drawing the rest from reference TRBV25-1 and TRBJ2-2, the complete variable domain is EADIYQTPRYLVIGTGKKITLECSQTMGHDKMYWYQQDPGMELHLIHYSYGVNSTEKGDLSSESTVSRIRTEHFPLTLESARPSHTSQYLCASSRDARGTGELFFGEGSRLTVL.

The gene calls are TRBV28 and TRBJ2-1, with D perhaps assigned TRBD1 or TRBD2 (5 bases each). Trimming shortened V by 1 base and J by 4 bases, and 11 bases separated the two germline ends. The germline gives CDR1 MDHEN, CDR2 SYDVKM. The CDR3 runs 15 residues. The CDR3 sequence: CASSLYGRQYNEQFF. Written as DNA, the CDR3 is TGTGCCAGCAGTTTATATGGGAGACAGTACAATGAGCAGTTCTTC.

The chain couples TRBV7-8 to TRBJ2-1, with TRBD2 matching 7 bases. Per the germline V gene, CDR1 is SGHVS and CDR2 is FQNEAQ. CDR3 length equals 18 residues. The junction had 22 bases not matched to a gene; V was cut back by 5 bases and J by 9 bases. The CDR3 sequence: CASSPVRVGLAVGGEQFF. In nucleotides, the CDR3 is TGTGCCAGCAGCCCTGTCCGGGTTGGGCTAGCGGTGGGAGGTGAGCAGTTCTTC. The full variable domain, completed using reference TRBV7-8 and TRBJ2-1, is GAGVSQSPRYKVAKRGQDVALRCDPISGHVSLFWYQQALGQGPEFLTYFQNEAQLDKSGLPSDRFFAERPEGSVSTLKIQRTQQEDSAVYLCASSPVRVGLAVGGEQFFGPGTRLTVL.

This clone has just one count. The gene calls are TRBV7-9 and TRBJ2-3; 8 bases agree with TRBD2. Germline assignment: CDR1 SEHNR and CDR2 FQNEAQ (reference sequence). The junction had 10 bases not matched to a gene; V was cut back by 3 bases and J by 2 bases. The CDR3 is 17 amino acids. The chain's CDR3 is CASSFPQFSGTTDTQYF. The CDR3 DNA reads TGTGCCAGCAGCTTTCCCCAGTTTAGCGGGACCACAGATACGCAGTATTTT. The full variable domain, with the rest looked up from reference TRBV7-9 and TRBJ2-3, is DTGVSQNPRHKITKRGQNVTFRCDPISEHNRLYWYRQTLGQGPEFLTYFQNEAQLEKSRLLSDRFSAERPKGSFSTLEIQRTEQGDSAMYLCASSFPQFSGTTDTQYFGPGTRLTVL.

The V and J genes are TRBV6-1 and TRBJ1-6; D uncertain. The CDR3 runs to 15 residues. CDR1 is MNHNS, CDR2 SASEGT, per germline. Trimming left V 5 bases short and J 7 bases short, with 15 bases between. CDR3 bases: TGTGCCAGCAGTTTAGAAACATACGGGAATTCACCCCTCCACTTT. This gives the protein CASSLETYGNSPLHF.

The gene calls are TRBV30 and TRBJ1-2; D unresolved. V gave up 1 base and J gave up 5 bases, with 8 bases separating them. Per germline, CDR1 GTSNPN and CDR2 SVGIG (reference sequence). The CDR3 runs to 12 residues. CDR3 sequence: CAWSGTGYGYTF. The CDR3 nucleotides are TGTGCCTGGAGTGGTACGGGTTATGGCTACACCTTC.

This clone appeared a single time. The rearrangement uses TRBV4-1 and TRBJ2-7, with a tentative D call TRBD2 (7 bases). V lost 2 bases and J lost 3, with 14 bases in between. CDR3 length: 15 amino acids. Germline CDR1 is MGHRA and CDR2 is YSYEKL. CDR3 sequence reads: CASSQWEGGDYEQYF. The CDR3 bases are TGCGCCAGCAGCCAATGGGAGGGGGGGGACTACGAGCAGTACTTC.

In this sample, this clone turned up a few times. CDR3 in DNA: TGTGCCAGCAGCTCCGGACTAGCGGGTTATGATGAGCAGTTCTTC. This sequence encodes CASSSGLAGYDEQFF. The chain recombines TRBV11-3 with TRBJ2-1; the match to TRBD2 covers 11 bases. This CDR3 spans 15 amino acids. Trimming removed 4 bases from V and 8 bases from J; junction bases left unmatched: 7. Germline CDR1 reads SGHNT; CDR2 reads YENEEA.

The V call is TRBV18, the J call TRBJ1-2; D uncertain. The V end was cut by 0 bases, the J end by 2 bases, with 10 bases between. The CDR3 has 15 residues. Germline V gene lookup returns CDR1 KGHSH and CDR2 LQKENI. CDR3 coding DNA: TGTGCCAGCTCACCACCCTCTCAGGCCAACTATGGCTACACCTTC. Residues: CASSPPSQANYGYTF.

The chain couples TRBV28 to TRBJ1-2; no clear D gene. V was cut by 6 bases and J by 5 bases, with 16 bases left in between. The CDR3 spans 14 residues. Per the germline V gene, CDR1 is MDHEN and CDR2 is SYDVKM. This CDR3 reads CASSLLRSTYGYTF. CDR3 sequence (DNA): TGTGCCAGCAGCCTGCTCCGTTCCACATATGGCTACACCTTC.

The chain couples TRBV7-6 to TRBJ1-1; 9 bases are shared with TRBD1. The CDR3 covers 15 residues. Germline V CDR1 and CDR2: SGHVS, FNYEAQ. V dropped 3 bases and J dropped 4; count of bases not matched to a gene: 6. This chain's CDR3 is CASSLTGGRPTEAFF. The CDR3 DNA follows: TGTGCCAGCAGCTTGACAGGGGGAAGGCCCACTGAAGCTTTCTTT. The entire variable domain, with the rest obtained from reference TRBV7-6 and TRBJ1-1, is as follows: GAGVSQSPRYKVTKRGQDVALRCDPISGHVSLYWYRQALGQGPEFLTYFNYEAQQDKSGLPNDRFSAERPEGSISTLTIQRTEQRDSAMYRCASSLTGGRPTEAFFGQGTRLTVV.